This T cell receptor (beta chain) was captured in a study of identical twins (dated by TCRdb to about 2016). Describing the broader study: To test whether fetal clonotypes persist, this study deep-sequenced TCR alpha and beta repertoires from monozygotic twins, from unrelated adults of various ages, and from cord blood. To rule out contamination, the twin experiments were replicated at different times with different library preparation protocols. The study at large found these results: A weaker excess of twin sharing was found in beta out-of-frame sequences because the signal-to-noise ratio was lowered by fewer shared sequences. Conclusions relied on cross-sectional statistical analysis, since the same donors could not be followed over many years. Compared with coincidental sharing between unrelated individuals, out-of-frame TCR alpha sequences shared between twins showed an excess of sequences with low generation probability. Zero-insertion analyses could be partly confounded by invariant T cells such as MAIT and iNKT, though diverse VJ usage argued against such confounding for most clonotypes. Fewer insertions were carried by abundant cord blood beta clonotypes; a weaker similar trend was observed in young adult naive repertoires, while no such trend was observed in memory repertoires. Out-of-frame TCR alpha sharing in monozygotic twins was systematically underestimated by recombination models, whereas sharing between unrelated individuals was in agreement with the recombination models.

Libraries came from 5' RACE. Sequencing used an Illumina HiSeq 2000. A universal primer binding site was introduced by template switching, and a unique molecular identifier was present in the final cDNA, enabling accurate counting of TCR cDNA molecules. Specific primers in the conserved constant-segment region were used to synthesize first-strand cDNA for the TCR alpha and beta chains. Each cDNA library was double barcoded, with a SMART-Mk sample barcode plus Illumina barcodes, to control for contamination. Two successive PCR steps introduced TruSeq adapter sequences along with Illumina sample barcodes. TCR alpha and beta cDNA libraries were sequenced on the Illumina HiSeq platform with custom primers. As for how the authors treated the data: MiGEC was used to process raw reads and extract unique molecular identifiers, and MiXCR was used to find CDR3 positions. Recombination models were inferred per individual with the repgenHMM and IGoR tools using an EM algorithm. The analysis of shared clonotypes was done with the tcR package in R, with sharing normalized by the product of cloneset sizes. To study raw recombination free of thymic and clonal selection effects, out-of-frame nonproductive sequences were analyzed. TCRdb reran the public reads through fastp at Q25 and MiXCR, keeping productive beta chains. CDR3 protein sequences are deduplicated, and each keeps its most common genes and DNA. The V and J calls shown here were made by TCRdb, not taken from the authors' results. Within this sample are a few hundred thousand distinct CDR3 sequences, with nearly 10% of them counted one time only. The ten largest account for 2.5% to 3.5% of the sample.

Reading the germline V gene (reference sequence) gives CDR1 DFQATT and CDR2 SNEGSKA. V gives up 1 base and J gives up 4 bases, and the segment between their germline ends measures 14 bases. Taken from cysteine to phenylalanine, the CDR3 has 15 residues. Left in the record is the CDR3 DNA by itself, 45 bases read in frame from the first base. Every donor was a healthy Caucasian. Three pairs of female monozygotic twins, all aged 18 to 29 years, were included in the twin cohort. RNA for TCR libraries was isolated from peripheral blood mononuclear cells. In the case of this clonotype: It has no known antigen specificity. Base qualities are missing; no much larger clone stands one base away.

The data also belong to a second study, concerning yellow fever vaccine responses in identical twins. That second report states: According to the authors, in identical twins the way T cells responded to vaccination appeared partly convergent and partly personalized. Focusing on identical twins, the study followed the T cell clones that responded to the vaccine, and did so with precision.

The specimen was PBMCs. The receptor comes from a woman younger than 30 in good health. The rearranged segments are TRBV20-1 and TRBJ2-1; TRBD1 is a possible D gene, resting on 5 matching bases. Read as DNA, the sequence is TGCAGTGCTAGAGTTAGACAGACGTTATACAATGAGCAGTTCTTC. Its translation is CSARVRQTLYNEQFF.